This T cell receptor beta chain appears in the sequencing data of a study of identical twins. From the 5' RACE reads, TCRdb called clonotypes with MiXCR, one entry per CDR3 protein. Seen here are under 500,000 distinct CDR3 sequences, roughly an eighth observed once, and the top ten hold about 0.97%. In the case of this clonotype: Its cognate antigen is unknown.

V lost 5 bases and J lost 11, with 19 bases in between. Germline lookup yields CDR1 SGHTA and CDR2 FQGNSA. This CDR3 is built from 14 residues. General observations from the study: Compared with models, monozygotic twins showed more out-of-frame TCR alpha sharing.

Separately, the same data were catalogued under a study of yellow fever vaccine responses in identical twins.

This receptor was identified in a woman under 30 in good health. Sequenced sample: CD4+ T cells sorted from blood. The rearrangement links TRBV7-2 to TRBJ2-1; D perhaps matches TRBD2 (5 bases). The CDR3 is CASSPTGISYQQFF. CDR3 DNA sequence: TGTGCCAGCAGCCCAACGGGGATTTCTTACCAGCAGTTCTTC.